This T cell receptor (beta chain) was captured by sequencing in a study of T-cell memory formation after mild COVID-19 (dated by TCRdb to the early 2020s). With respect to the entire study: TCR sequence clusters from the two donors were found to be largely donor specific. Two young, previously healthy adult volunteers made up the cohort, one male and one female. T-cell clones expanding and contracting after mild COVID-19 in two donors were tracked by longitudinal TCRalpha and TCRbeta repertoire sequencing.

TCRdb records Illumina NovaSeq 6000 as the sequencer. TCRalpha and TCRbeta cDNA libraries were constructed by 5'RACE with constant-segment primers, with sample barcodes and unique molecular identifiers being introduced. Trizol reagent was used to extract RNA from every sample. Library amplification was performed in two PCR steps, and a second sample barcode and Illumina TruSeq adapters were introduced in the second step. The libraries were sequenced on an Illumina NovaSeq using 2 x 150 bp paired-end reads. The published analysis was carried out like this. Reads were demultiplexed and collapsed into UMI-guided consensus sequences with migec v1.2.7. Using mixcr v2.1.11, the UMI consensuses were aligned to TRA and TRB V and J templates and assembled into clonotypes. A clonotype was counted as expanded or contracted only if both edgeR and NoisET called the change significant, with noise models trained on biological replicates. For edgeR calls, the thresholds were a false discovery rate-adjusted p below 0.01 and a log2 fold-change of 1. As an exploratory analysis of dynamics, max-normalized trajectories of the 1000 most abundant clonotypes were examined by PCA with hierarchical clustering. Separately sequenced CD4+ and CD8+ repertoires were used to assign the CD4 or CD8 phenotype of responding clones. TCRdb reprocessed the public reads (quality trimming at Q25 with fastp, clone calling with MiXCR) and kept in-frame beta chains. Each record represents a unique CDR3 protein, reported with the most common genes and DNA among its rows. TCRdb, not the authors, supplied the V and J calls. This sample has 450,000 or so distinct CDR3 sequences in its table, and 15% to 25% of those were observed once. The ten largest clonotypes hold 7.5% to 9.5% of the sample.

PBMCs were isolated by Ficoll-Paque density gradient centrifugation. The research as a whole found: Some responding clones were found in pre-infection memory, which suggests that pre-existing cross-reactive memory T cells took part in the SARS-CoV-2 response. Contracting CD4+ clones turned up mainly in the CM and EM memory subsets, whereas EMRA was where CD8+ clones were enriched. Balanced CD4/CD8 phenotypes were observed for clones contracting from day 15 to 85, whereas a bias towards CD4+ was observed for a second wave of clones expanding from day 15 to 37. The study covered only two mild cases, and larger cohorts including severe cases with pre-infection samples were considered necessary. The second-wave clones that peaked on day 37 were not confirmed to be SARS-CoV-2 specific.

The CDR3, cysteine through phenylalanine, is 16 amino acids long. Only the CDR3 region is kept as DNA, spanning 48 bases read in frame from base 1. Compared with germline, V lacks 3 bases and J lacks 5 bases; bases without a gene match: 11. According to the germline V gene, CDR1 reads KGHDR and CDR2 reads SFDVKD. Only a few counts were recorded for this clonotype. Its recognized antigen is unknown. The input lacks base qualities; no much larger clone sits a single base away. This sequence uses TRBV24-1 and TRBJ2-7, and 8 junction bases match TRBD1. The specimen was PBMCs or a T cell subset sorted from them (not recorded which). The TCR sequence derives from an adult woman who had mild COVID-19 (a few samples of this study predate the infection). The sample titles of this study are shuffled in the database, so cell type and time point are left out; the donor was told from shared clones. The sequenced DNA is TGTGCCACCAGTGATCCCTCTCGGACAGGGACTGACGAGCAGTACTTC. This gives the protein CATSDPSRTGTDEQYF.